A selection of T cell receptor beta chains follows, all from one sample in a study of vaccination effects on CD4 cells after COVID-19. The antigens these receptors bind are not known. Sequenced by immunoSEQ multiplex PCR; TCRdb stores in-frame clones only, minus some. The sample contains approximately 45,000 clones, about 76% of which appear only once. The material was CD4+ T cells from PBMCs cultured without peptide, obtained before COVID-19 vaccination. Receptors originate from a human donor who had a prior SARS-CoV-2 infection. Both conserved end residues are part of each CDR3. Each record gives: CDR3 length, J gene, V gene, CDR3 protein.

length: 17; J: TRBJ2-1; V: TRBV18; CDR3: CASSPMGTVTSYNEQFF
length: 13; J: TRBJ1-4; V: TRBV7-9; CDR3: CASGPANNEKLFF
length: 17; J: TRBJ1-1; V: TRBV30; CDR3: CAWSVFRGGASHTEAFF
length: 16; J: TRBJ1-1; V: TRBV6-5; CDR3: CASSYSTGRGNTEAFF
length: 14; J: TRBJ1-4; V: TRBV7-2; CDR3: CASSWDRYNEKLFF
length: 12; J: TRBJ2-7; V: TRBV30; CDR3: CAWSGSVSQQYF
length: 15; J: TRBJ2-7; V: TRBV15; CDR3: CATSRDRGQTYEQYF
length: 14; J: TRBJ2-5; V: TRBV6-5; CDR3: CASTSGLTQETQYF
length: 14; J: TRBJ2-4; V: TRBV11-3; CDR3: CASSSKSGGKLRYF
length: 13; J: TRBJ1-5; V: TRBV7-2; CDR3: CASSYRYNQPQHF
length: 15; J: TRBJ2-1; V: TRBV2; CDR3: CASEARISSYNEQFF
length: 15; J: TRBJ1-3; V: TRBV19; CDR3: CASIPAGRSGNTIYF
length: 12; J: TRBJ2-3; V: TRBV6-1; CDR3: CASSESGDTQYF
length: 14; J: TRBJ2-1; V: TRBV7-2; CDR3: CASSLAAAYNEQFF
length: 14; J: TRBJ2-2; V: TRBV19; CDR3: CASNDRGNTGELFF
length: 16; J: TRBJ1-2; V: TRBV5-4; CDR3: CASSDGQGARVYGYTF
length: 15; J: TRBJ2-2; V: TRBV10-3; CDR3: CAISARGPDTGELFF
length: 21; J: TRBJ1-1; V: TRBV7-3; CDR3: CASSLEAERTGGLVREAEAFF
length: 16; J: TRBJ2-7; V: TRBV15; CDR3: CATSRGSGQGVDEQYF
length: 15; J: TRBJ1-1; V: TRBV27; CDR3: CASSPRQGANTEAFF
length: 11; J: TRBJ2-5; V: TRBV24-1; CDR3: CATSKGETQYF
length: 11; J: TRBJ1-1; V: TRBV20-1; CDR3: CSASGGSEAFF
length: 15; J: TRBJ2-7; V: TRBV5-1; CDR3: CASNPGGTGNWEQYF
length: 16; J: TRBJ2-5; V: TRBV5-6; CDR3: CASSLEKLAGGETQYF
length: 14; J: TRBJ2-7; V: TRBV6-5; CDR3: CASDTQGATYEQYF
length: 13; J: TRBJ1-5; V: TRBV29-1; CDR3: CSVGSYSNQPQHF
length: 14; J: TRBJ2-3; V: TRBV28; CDR3: CASRYPSGADTQYF
length: 14; J: TRBJ1-1; V: TRBV3-1/TRBV3-2; CDR3: CASSQIRGRTEAFF
length: 19; J: TRBJ2-1; V: TRBV19; CDR3: CASSETVGGLAGVRNEQFF
length: 13; J: TRBJ2-5; V: TRBV29-1; CDR3: CSGRTTPVETQYF
length: 13; J: TRBJ2-5; V: TRBV7-2; CDR3: CASSLSLGETQYF
length: 12; J: TRBJ2-6; V: TRBV3-1/TRBV3-2; CDR3: CASSPGANVLTF
length: 14; J: TRBJ2-7; V: TRBV7-9; CDR3: CASSLSQESYEQYF
length: 17; J: TRBJ1-5; V: TRBV5-8; CDR3: CASSLVTELFSNQPQHF
length: 14; J: TRBJ1-1; V: TRBV11-3; CDR3: CASSVNIGNTEAFF
length: 14; J: TRBJ1-1; V: TRBV18; CDR3: CASSLRAENTEAFF
length: 13; J: TRBJ1-2; V: TRBV5-1; CDR3: CASSLLPGYGYTF
length: 14; J: TRBJ2-7; V: TRBV9; CDR3: CASSESVGPYEQYF
length: 15; J: TRBJ2-7; V: TRBV19; CDR3: CASSIGTAAPYEQYF
length: 13; J: TRBJ1-2; V: TRBV18; CDR3: CASSLSGANGYTF
length: 15; J: TRBJ2-7; V: TRBV19; CDR3: CASSITGGETYEQYF
length: 15; J: TRBJ1-2; V: TRBV7-6; CDR3: CASSLETGGYYGYTF
length: 12; J: TRBJ2-5; V: TRBV11-3; CDR3: CASSYRRETQYF
length: 13; J: TRBJ1-3; V: TRBV2; CDR3: CASARTYGNTIYF
length: 15; J: TRBJ2-7; V: TRBV24-1; CDR3: CATSDLTGGIYEQYF
length: 13; J: TRBJ1-4; V: TRBV7-9; CDR3: CASSRRTGGKLFF
length: 15; J: TRBJ2-2; V: TRBV5-1; CDR3: CASSLAGANTGELFF
length: 13; J: TRBJ1-2; V: TRBV25-1; CDR3: CASSRPGEDGYTF
length: 16; J: TRBJ1-2; V: TRBV14; CDR3: CASSQGPPYFNYGYTF